A selection of T cell receptor beta chains follows, all from one sample in a study of blood T cell repertoires in COVID-19. Some clones are missing from TCRdb's copy, which holds only in-frame ones; the method was immunoSEQ multiplex PCR. This table has some 250,000 clones, approximately 84% appearing once. Sequencing was performed on PBMCs or T cells enriched from blood (not recorded which). The receptor source for this set is a man aged 18 to 29 who had recovered from COVID-19. Each CDR3 is given without its conserved first and last residue.

ASSIDRAGGGFNYGYT,TRBV19
ASRPNRGSGANVLT,TRBV7-9
ASSQFNTGIGETQY,TRBV4-2
ASRTTGVGSPLH,TRBV19
ASSRANTEAF,TRBV6-2/TRBV6-3
ASSGTGGNTIY,TRBV12-3/TRBV12-4
AWSVRRGVYGYT,TRBV30
ASSQGMGTGELF,TRBV5-1
ASSPGQGRDEQY,TRBV5-1
ASRDRVNYEQY,TRBV6-6
ASSIGQGNEKLF,TRBV19
ASSPGQSNTEAF,TRBV18
ASSSDRDSPLH,TRBV12-3/TRBV12-4
ASSFFTGTTLSGANVLT,TRBV27
ASSPARAAFEAF,TRBV18
ASSPRDFSYEQY,TRBV5-1
ASSLRNSGRSTDTQY,TRBV11-3
ASSPPPSSYNSPLH,TRBV3-1/TRBV3-2
ASTRTGGEKLF,TRBV7-9
ASSRSGGGAGELF,TRBV3-1/TRBV3-2
ATSRTGYTNQPQH,TRBV15
ASSHLTGGQPQH,TRBV3-1/TRBV3-2
ASSLGAGRYEQF,TRBV5-1
ASRARDRNWETQY,TRBV6-5
ASSLEFRGPDTQY,TRBV5-1
ASSLFDSEETQY,TRBV7-9
ASSPPSESRSSGYT,TRBV16
ASSTRQYNSPLH,TRBV2
ASSLVGVSGAEETQY,TRBV5-1
ASSLGIGWGEKLF,TRBV27
ASSEAGSSGANVLT,TRBV25-1
ASTSAHTDTQY,TRBV27
ASSLAGTGAYSNQPQH,TRBV7-2
ASREQGLTTEAF,TRBV25-1
ASSYSTPSLGYT,TRBV6-5
ASSRTGGLGNQPQH,TRBV7-2